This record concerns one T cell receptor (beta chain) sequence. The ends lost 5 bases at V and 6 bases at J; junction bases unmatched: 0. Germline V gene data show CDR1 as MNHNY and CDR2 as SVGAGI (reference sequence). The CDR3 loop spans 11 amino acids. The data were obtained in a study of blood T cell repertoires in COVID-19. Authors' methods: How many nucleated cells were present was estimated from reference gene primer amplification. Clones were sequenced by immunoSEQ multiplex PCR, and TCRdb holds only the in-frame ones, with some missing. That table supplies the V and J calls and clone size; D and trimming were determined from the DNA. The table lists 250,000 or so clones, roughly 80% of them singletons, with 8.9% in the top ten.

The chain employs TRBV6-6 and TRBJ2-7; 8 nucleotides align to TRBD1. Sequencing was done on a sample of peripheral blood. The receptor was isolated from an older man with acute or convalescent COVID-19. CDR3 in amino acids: CASSTGGEQYF. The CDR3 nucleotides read TGTGCCAGCAGTACAGGGGGCGAGCAGTACTTC.